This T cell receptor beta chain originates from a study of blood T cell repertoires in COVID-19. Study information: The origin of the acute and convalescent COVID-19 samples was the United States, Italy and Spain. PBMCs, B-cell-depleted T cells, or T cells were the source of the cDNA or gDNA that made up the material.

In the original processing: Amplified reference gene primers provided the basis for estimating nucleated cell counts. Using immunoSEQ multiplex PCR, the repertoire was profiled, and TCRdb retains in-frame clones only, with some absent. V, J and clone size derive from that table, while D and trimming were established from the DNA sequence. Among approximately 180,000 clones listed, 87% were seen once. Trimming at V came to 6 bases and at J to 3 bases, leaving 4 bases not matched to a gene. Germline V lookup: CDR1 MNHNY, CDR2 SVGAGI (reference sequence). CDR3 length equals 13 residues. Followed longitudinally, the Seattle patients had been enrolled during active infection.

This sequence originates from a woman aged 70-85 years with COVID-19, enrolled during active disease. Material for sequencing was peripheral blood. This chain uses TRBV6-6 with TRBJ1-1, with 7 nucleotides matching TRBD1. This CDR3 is CASSLTGYTEAFF. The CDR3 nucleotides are TGTGCCAGCAGCTTGACAGGGTACACTGAAGCTTTCTTT.